This TCR beta chain was identified during a study of Graves' ophthalmopathy and Graves' hyperthyroidism. Study-level points and caveats: Most thyroid clonotypes expanded beyond 0.001 frequency were also found in blood.

This clonotype was picked up many times. Its matching antigen is unknown. For repertoire sequencing, the TCR beta CDR3 regions were amplified from RNA transcripts. An opening RT-PCR round employed HTBI primers and preceded a second-round multiplex PCR. TCRdb itself ran the multiplex PCR reads through MiXCR, one entry per CDR3 protein. This repertoire shows 680,000 or so distinct CDR3 sequences, about a fifth found once; its top ten account for roughly 6.9%. Stable hyperthyroidism was defined by absence of ophthalmopathy within 18 months of follow-up. Uncontrolled infections, pregnancy, lactation or other autoimmune diseases led to patient exclusion. V was trimmed by 3 bases and J by 6 bases, leaving 9 bases between them. This CDR3 has 12 residues. Germline loops: CDR1 SNHLY, CDR2 FYNNEI.

Sequencing input: peripheral blood. This chain links TRBV2 with TRBJ2-7; D ambiguous. This clonotype originated in a woman under 30 with stable Graves' hyperthyroidism. Some clones in this sample may be carry-over from other donors' samples. The chain's CDR3 is CASSDDLLEQYF. The DNA of the CDR3 is TGTGCCAGCAGTGACGACCTGCTCGAGCAGTACTTC. The full variable domain, its missing parts supplied by reference TRBV2 and TRBJ2-7, is EPEVTQTPSHQVTQMGQEVILRCVPISNHLYFYWYRQILGQKVEFLVSFYNNEISEKSEIFDDQFSVERPDGSNFTLKIRSTKLEDSAMYFCASSDDLLEQYFGPGTRLTVT.